One and the same sample provided the 8 T cell receptor beta chains below, sequenced in a study of OX40 agonist ivuxolimab in advanced cancers. Library construction relied on the immunoSEQ multiplex PCR assay. TCRdb stores this immuneACCESS table with in-frame sequences only. Part of the clones is absent; in the studies checked, under half of the shortfall reflects unresolved V genes, and no reason is known for the rest. This sample holds 110,000 or so clones; less than 95% were observed only once. The ten largest account for over 0.6% of the sample. Material: CD4+ or CD8+ T cells sorted from blood, obtained in a trial of the OX40 agonist ivuxolimab. These receptors originate from an adult with an advanced solid tumor such as melanoma, head and neck, liver or kidney cancer.

J is TRBJ1-3 and V is TRBV5-6; D ambiguous. V was shortened by 2 bases and J by 0 bases, with 12 bases between the two germline ends. Germline V gene lookup returns CDR1 SGHDT and CDR2 YYEEEE. The length of the CDR3 is 16 residues. CDR3 nucleotides: TGTGCCAGCAGCTTCTCCTCACCCCCCTCTGGAAACACCATATATTTT. It translates to CASSFSSPPSGNTIYF.

V gene TRBV19 combines with J gene TRBJ2-3; D might be TRBD1 (6 bases). The CDR3 runs to 13 residues. Germline V lookup: CDR1 LNHDA, CDR2 SQIVND (reference sequence). The germline V and J ends were trimmed by 3 bases and 6 bases, with 10 bases remaining between them. CDR3 bases: TGTGCCAGTAGTATGATGGGGGCGGATACGCAGTATTTT. It codes for CASSMMGADTQYF. Combining the CDR3 with reference TRBV19 and TRBJ2-3 gives the whole variable domain DGGITQSPKYLFRKEGQNVTLSCEQNLNHDAMYWYRQDPGQGLRLIYYSQIVNDFQKGDIAEGYSVSREKKESFPLTVTSAQKNPTAFYLCASSMMGADTQYFGPGTRLTVL.

A single count supports this clone. The chain is built from TRBV11-2 and TRBJ1-1; 7 bases are a match to TRBD1. With 6 bases clipped from V and 6 bases from J, the junction kept 7 bases outside the gene matches. Germline-derived CDR1 and CDR2 are SGHAT and FQNNGV. This CDR3 contains 13 residues. As DNA, the CDR3 is TGTGCCAGCAGTCGACAGGGAGGCGCTGAAGCTTTCTTT. It translates to CASSRQGGAEAFF.

The chain joins TRBV6-1 to TRBJ2-7, with unresolved D. This CDR3 is built from 14 residues. V lost 4 bases to trimming and J lost 2 bases, with 12 bases between them. The germline gives CDR1 MNHNS, CDR2 SASEGT. The CDR3 DNA follows: TGTGCCAGCAGTGGCGCCGGGCTCCCCTACGAGCAGTACTTC. This sequence encodes CASSGAGLPYEQYF.

The chain has TRBV11-1 and TRBJ2-7, with D tentatively TRBD2 (6 bases). Germline CDR1 is SGHAT and CDR2 is FQDESV (reference sequence). V lost 1 base to trimming and J lost 2 bases, with 12 bases between them. This CDR3 has 15 residues. DNA of the CDR3: TGTGCCAGCAGCTTAGAAGCGGGTTCGCCCTACGAGCAGTACTTC. This translates into CASSLEAGSPYEQYF.

J is TRBJ2-7 and V is TRBV2; 11 nucleotides match TRBD2. Germline V gives CDR1 SNHLY, CDR2 FYNNEI. The CDR3 has 13 amino acids. Trimming at V came to 7 bases and at J to 4 bases, leaving 3 bases not matched to a gene. CDR3 sequence reads: CASTGTSGYEQYF. In DNA, the CDR3 is TGTGCCAGCACGGGGACTAGCGGTTACGAGCAGTACTTC.

V is TRBV6-1 and J is TRBJ2-1; 7 bases fit TRBD1. V was pared by 6 bases and J by 4 bases, with 3 bases of the junction left unmatched. This CDR3 has 13 amino acids. Germline V lookup: CDR1 MNHNS, CDR2 SASEGT. The CDR3 here is CASRPQGYNEQFF. The DNA of the CDR3 is TGTGCCAGCAGACCACAGGGGTACAATGAGCAGTTCTTC.

The genes are TRBV30 and TRBJ2-1; D is unresolved. With 5 bases removed from V and 4 bases from J, the gap between germline ends came to 12 bases. The CDR3 covers 13 residues. The V gene's germline CDR1 is GTSNPN and CDR2 SVGIG (reference sequence). The CDR3 nucleotides are TGTGCCTGGGCGGCAGGCCTTTACAATGAGCAGTTCTTC. It specifies CAWAAGLYNEQFF.